The next 23 T cell receptor beta chains were all read from a single sample in a study of T cell responses to AZD1222 COVID-19 vaccine. Assay used: immunoSEQ multiplex PCR; TCRdb lists only in-frame clones, some missing. The data hold tens of thousands of clones, with approximately 80% observed a single time. Specimen: peripheral blood, collected on day 0 of AZD1222 vaccination. All receptors come from an adult in good health.

The rearrangement joins TRBV1 to TRBJ2-3; the D call of TRBD2 is as the table states it, not checked on the DNA. TRBV1 counts as a pseudogene. The CDR3 contains 21 residues. The CDR3 DNA sequence: TGCACCAGCAGCCAAGATGGGGTTGGGACTAGCGGAGGGGAGCAGCCAGATACGCAGTATTTT. Translating it yields CTSSQDGVGTSGGEQPDTQYF.

This chain joins TRBV3-1 (or the pseudogene TRBV3-2) and TRBJ2-3; no clear D. The CDR3 contains 13 residues. CDR1 and CDR2 from the germline V gene are LGHDT and YNNKEL (reference sequence). V dropped 4 bases and J dropped 2 bases, with 7 bases sitting between them. The CDR3, as DNA: TGTGCCAGCAGCCTGGGGTTCACAGATACGCAGTATTTT. As protein: CASSLGFTDTQYF.

The chain combines TRBV27 with TRBJ2-1; maybe TRBD1 (5 bases). The CDR3 contains 20 residues. V dropped 2 bases and J dropped 0 bases, with 23 bases sitting between them. The germline gives CDR1 MNHEY, CDR2 SMNVEV (reference sequence). CDR3 DNA: TGTGCCAGCAGTTTAGAGGCATCATGGCAGTGGACAAACTCCTACAATGAGCAGTTCTTC. Amino acid sequence: CASSLEASWQWTNSYNEQFF.

The chain recombines TRBV9 with TRBJ1-4; TRBD1 is a possible D gene (6 bases). The germline V gene has CDR1 SGDLS and CDR2 YYNGEE. Trimming removed 0 bases at V and 5 bases at J, with 11 bases between. This CDR3 region has 15 residues. For the CDR3, the DNA is TGTGCCAGCAGCGTAGGGGGGCGAAAAAATGAAAAACTGTTTTTT. Translation gives CASSVGGRKNEKLFF.

The chain has TRBV19 and TRBJ1-2; 8 positions agree with TRBD1. Germline V CDR1 and CDR2: LNHDA, SQIVND (reference sequence). The CDR3 sequence is 15 residues long. Losses at the gene ends were 4 bases for V and 4 bases for J; bases not matched to a gene: 8. CDR3 bases: TGTGCCAGTAGTACCCGGACAGGGACTAGCTATGGCTACACCTTC. It is translated as CASSTRTGTSYGYTF.

The chain recombines TRBV6-2 or TRBV6-3 with TRBJ2-7; D uncertain. This CDR3 spans 11 amino acids. Germline assignment: CDR1 MNHEY and CDR2 SVGEGT. The V and J ends lost 2 bases and 3 bases respectively, with 2 bases between them. The CDR3 region is CASSYVYEQYF. CDR3 DNA: TGTGCCAGCAGTTACGTCTACGAGCAGTACTTC.

A single count supports this clone. The rearrangement links TRBV4-3 to TRBJ2-1; D possibly matches TRBD1 or TRBD2 (6 bases each). The V end lost 4 bases, the J end lost 5 bases, and 15 bases lay between the germline ends. The CDR3 extends over 15 amino acids. From germline, CDR1 is LGHNA and CDR2 YSLEER. Written as DNA, the CDR3 is TGCGCCAGCAGCCGAGTAACGGGGGCCAACAATGAGCAGTTCTTC. It translates to CASSRVTGANNEQFF.

The chain couples TRBV7-8 to TRBJ1-2, with 9 bases aligning to TRBD1. V gave up 1 base and J gave up 4 bases; unmatched junction bases: 13. The V gene's germline CDR1 is SGHVS and CDR2 FQNEAQ. This CDR3 spans 18 amino acids. The CDR3 loop is CASSLGVLQGAGTYGYTF. The CDR3 DNA reads as TGTGCCAGCAGCTTAGGGGTCTTACAGGGGGCGGGTACCTATGGCTACACCTTC.

V is TRBV5-1 and J is TRBJ1-1; D perhaps matches TRBD1 (6 bases). Trimming removed 4 bases from V and 4 bases from J, with 23 bases in between. This CDR3 is 17 amino acids long. Per germline, CDR1 SGHRS and CDR2 YFSETQ. The chain's CDR3 is CASSDRTGWGPTTEAFF. Written as DNA, the CDR3 is TGCGCCAGCAGCGATCGTACAGGGTGGGGCCCGACCACTGAAGCTTTCTTT.

The chain uses TRBV5-6 and TRBJ1-2; no reliable D call. CDR3 size: 8 residues. V lost 7 bases and J 8 bases, leaving 3 bases between the germline ends. CDR1 and CDR2 from the germline V gene are SGHDT and YYEEEE. Here the CDR3 reads CASGGYTF. CDR3 coding DNA: TGTGCCAGCGGAGGCTACACCTTC.

The chain couples TRBV5-1 to TRBJ2-3, with D unresolved. CDR1 and CDR2 (germline): SGHRS, YFSETQ. The CDR3 is 12 residues long. V gave up 3 bases and J gave up 6 bases, with 8 bases separating them. The DNA for the CDR3 is TGCGCCAGCAGCTCACCACCGGATACGCAGTATTTT. Translated: CASSSPPDTQYF.

V and J are TRBV19 and TRBJ1-2; possible D gene TRBD1, 5 bases. Germline CDR1 and CDR2: LNHDA and SQIVND (reference sequence). V lost 6 bases and J lost 3, with 14 bases in between. This CDR3 is 14 amino acids long. CDR3 nucleotide sequence: TGTGCCAGTAGGAGTAGGGGATCCGACTATGGCTACACCTTC. Its translation: CASRSRGSDYGYTF.

Within the sample, this clone is medium-sized. The same CDR3 arises from other DNA sequences in this sample as well. The V call is TRBV7-9, the J call TRBJ1-1; D remains unclear. Germline V lookup: CDR1 SEHNR, CDR2 FQNEAQ (reference sequence). This CDR3 contains 13 residues. Between the trimmed V and J ends, which lost 5 bases and 3 bases, there was a span of 10 bases. The CDR3 sequence: CASSLPGDTEAFF. The CDR3 DNA is TGTGCCAGCAGCCTCCCCGGGGACACTGAAGCTTTCTTT.

This sequence joins TRBV12-3 or TRBV12-4 and TRBJ2-7; D perhaps matches TRBD1 (6 bases). Trimming took off 10 bases at V and 6 bases at J, with 13 bases between the two ends. The CDR3 totals 11 residues. CDR3 sequence (DNA): TGTGCCACGGGGAGCAGGGGCGAGCAGTACTTC. It codes for CATGSRGEQYF.

The chain combines TRBV6-2 or TRBV6-3 with TRBJ2-3; D call uncertain. The ends were cut back, 1 base at V and 8 bases at J, with 7 bases in the middle. CDR3 length: 12 amino acids. The germline CDR1 and CDR2 sequences are MNHEY and SVGEGT. Here the CDR3 DNA reads TGTGCCAGCAGTTACTTGGGCGGTACGCAGTATTTT. The encoded protein is CASSYLGGTQYF.

The V gene is TRBV6-1, the J gene TRBJ2-7, with a possible D match to TRBD1 (7 bases). The CDR3 is 16 amino acids. The germline V and J ends were trimmed by 1 base and 6 bases, with 19 bases remaining between them. CDR1 is MNHNS, CDR2 SASEGT, per germline. CDR3 nucleotides: TGTGCCAGCAGTGAAGGTGGCGGGACAGTGAGTCGCGAGCAGTACTTC. Its protein product is CASSEGGGTVSREQYF.

The gene calls are TRBV18 and TRBJ1-2, with a weak D call TRBD1 (6 bases). Germline V gene sequence: CDR1 KGHSH, CDR2 LQKENI. There are 14 residues in the CDR3. V lost 0 bases and J 7 bases, leaving 12 bases between the germline ends. CDR3 sequence: CASSPPAGAAGYTF. CDR3 nucleotide sequence: TGTGCCAGCTCACCACCGGCGGGGGCGGCTGGCTACACCTTC.

The CDR3 DNA reads TGTGCCAGCAGTTCAGGGGTGAGAACTGAAGCTTTCTTT. Translation gives CASSSGVRTEAFF. The V call is TRBV12-3 or TRBV12-4, the J call TRBJ1-1; weak D call: TRBD1 (6 bases). The CDR3 length is 13 residues. V gave up 4 bases and J gave up 5 bases, with 11 bases separating them.

This chain links TRBV6-5 with TRBJ2-7; possibly TRBD1 or TRBD2 for D (5 bases each). Trimming stripped 7 bases from V and 2 bases from J, with 12 bases between. From germline, CDR1 is MNHEY and CDR2 SVGAGI. The CDR3 spans 13 residues. CDR3 in DNA: TGTGCCAGCACGAGGGGTGGGCCCTACGAGCAGTACTTC. It codes for CASTRGGPYEQYF.

CDR3 residues: CASSLGGHSGNTIYF. As DNA, the CDR3 is TGTGCCAGCAGCTTAGGAGGGCACTCTGGAAACACCATATATTTT. This chain uses TRBV11-2 with TRBJ1-3, with D uncertain. CDR3 size: 15 residues. Trimming pared 1 base from V and 0 bases from J, leaving 7 bases between. Germline assignment: CDR1 SGHAT and CDR2 FQNNGV.

This clone has just a few counts. The rearrangement joins TRBV6-5 to TRBJ1-6; D possibly corresponds to TRBD1 (5 bases). Between the trimmed V and J ends, which lost 6 bases and 4 bases, there was a span of 7 bases. The CDR3 is 13 amino acids. The germline gives CDR1 MNHEY, CDR2 SVGAGI. The CDR3 DNA reads TGTGCCAGCAGGACAGATTATAATTCACCCCTCCACTTT. As protein: CASRTDYNSPLHF.

The J gene is TRBJ2-7, the V gene TRBV7-9, with TRBD1 matching 8 bases. Germline CDR1 is SEHNR and CDR2 is FQNEAQ (reference sequence). The ends lost 4 bases at V and 6 bases at J; junction bases unmatched: 8. CDR3 length: 14 amino acids. Here the CDR3 reads CASSSGTGSFEQYF. In nucleotides, the CDR3 is TGTGCCAGCAGCTCCGGGACAGGATCTTTCGAGCAGTACTTC.

This sequence joins TRBV4-3 and TRBJ1-2; D ambiguous. Trimming removed 0 bases from V and 2 bases from J, with 7 bases in between. The CDR3 length is 14 residues. The germline gives CDR1 LGHNA, CDR2 YSLEER. The CDR3 DNA is TGCGCCAGCAGCCAAGATCCCGGGAACTATGGCTACACCTTC. Protein: CASSQDPGNYGYTF.